Following are 28 T cell receptor beta chains from one sample sequenced in a study of blood T cells in healthy people across ages. A sample-barcoded 5' primer and a J-beta primer mix were used in a second PCR of about 7 to 12 cycles. Via MiXCR, TCRdb re-called the 5' RACE reads, giving one row per CDR3 protein. Of about 800,000 distinct CDR3 sequences listed, roughly 50% were seen once; the top ten hold 22%. The sample comprised blood. The receptors derive from a man aged 25 to 40 in good health.

This chain uses TRBV4-2 with TRBJ2-1; D is possibly TRBD1 (7 bases). The length of the CDR3 is 16 residues. Trimming removed 2 bases at V and 6 bases at J, with 17 bases between. The germline CDR1 and CDR2 sequences are LGHNA and YNFKEQ. CDR3 region: CASSQFGAGGFNEQFF. The CDR3 DNA reads as TGTGCCAGCAGCCAATTTGGGGCAGGGGGGTTCAATGAGCAGTTCTTC.

CDR3 in DNA: TGCGCCAGCAGCCAAGATTTCGGCGACACCGACTATGGCTACACCTTC. Residues: CASSQDFGDTDYGYTF. The V call is TRBV4-3, the J call TRBJ1-2; D is ambiguous. CDR1 is LGHNA and CDR2 is YSLEER in the germline V gene. The V end lost 0 bases, the J end lost 3 bases, and 14 bases lay between the germline ends. The CDR3 sequence is 16 residues long.

About this clonotype itself: A junction boundary mismatches the germline segment, possibly from a read error. The chain couples TRBV20-1 to TRBJ2-3, with TRBD2 identical over 9 bases. This CDR3 comprises 11 residues. The germline V gene has CDR1 DFQATT and CDR2 SNEGSKA (reference sequence). The CDR3 here is CASGDTDTQYF. CDR3 sequence (DNA): TGTGCTAGCGGGGACACAGATACGCAGTATTTT.

This rearrangement joins TRBV3-1 to TRBJ2-7, with D perhaps matching TRBD1 (5 bases). V dropped 3 bases and J dropped 2 bases, with 17 bases sitting between them. Germline lookup yields CDR1 LGHDT and CDR2 YNNKEL (reference sequence). The CDR3 is 16 residues long. This CDR3 is CASSHNPTVAPYEQYF. Written as DNA, the CDR3 is TGTGCCAGCAGCCATAACCCGACAGTCGCGCCCTACGAGCAGTACTTC.

This chain connects TRBV6-2 or TRBV6-3 to TRBJ2-5; TRBD2 is a possible D gene (6 bases). From germline, CDR1 is MNHEY and CDR2 SVGEGT. The CDR3 contains 15 residues. Trimming took off 7 bases at V and 0 bases at J, with 15 bases between the two ends. In DNA, the CDR3 is TGTGCCAGCACCAACGGAGGGACGGACCAAGAGACCCAGTACTTC. Translated, it gives CASTNGGTDQETQYF.

This chain joins TRBV4-1 and TRBJ2-5; D is unclear. The J call is in doubt because the DNA end fits TRBJ2-7 better. The CDR3 runs to 14 residues. The V gene's germline CDR1 is MGHRA and CDR2 YSYEKL. CDR3 in DNA: TGCGCCAGCAGCCAAATACTGGTTAGCTACGAGCAGTACTTC. Protein: CASSQILVSYEQYF.

This clonotype was recorded at least ten times. The chain has TRBV10-3 and TRBJ2-7; 7 bases agree with TRBD1. The germline gives CDR1 ENHRY, CDR2 SYGVKD. V lost 3 bases to trimming and J lost 4 bases; unmatched junction nucleotides: 0. This CDR3 has 12 amino acids. This chain's CDR3 is CAISDRGYEQYF. In nucleotides, the CDR3 is TGTGCCATCAGTGACAGGGGGTACGAGCAGTACTTC.

The chain links TRBV20-1 to TRBJ1-2; 7 positions agree with TRBD1. Germline assignment: CDR1 DFQATT and CDR2 SNEGSKA (reference sequence). There are 13 residues in the CDR3. Trimming removed 1 base from V and 7 bases from J; junction bases left unmatched: 6. CDR3 bases: TGCAGTGCTAGAGCAGAGGGGGCGGGTGGCTACACCTTC. The encoded protein is CSARAEGAGGYTF.

The chain joins TRBV9 to TRBJ2-1; D may be TRBD2 (5 bases). V was clipped by 0 bases and J by 2 bases, with 9 bases between them. CDR1 is SGDLS and CDR2 is YYNGEE in the germline V gene. The CDR3 totals 15 residues. The CDR3 DNA reads as TGTGCCAGCAGCGTAGAACAAGCGGCCTACAATGAGCAGTTCTTC. This codes for CASSVEQAAYNEQFF.

The rearrangement links TRBV2 to TRBJ2-5; D may be TRBD2 (6 bases). The V end lost 5 bases, the J end lost 5 bases, and 15 bases lay between the germline ends. The CDR3 consists of 14 residues. Germline V gene data show CDR1 as SNHLY and CDR2 as FYNNEI. The DNA for the CDR3 is TGTGCCAGCAGTTTGGGACTGTTCTGGGAGACCCAGTACTTC. Amino acids: CASSLGLFWETQYF.

Remarks on this clonotype: The junction shows a germline mismatch at one end, possibly a read error. The rearrangement uses TRBV20-1 and TRBJ1-2, with 8 bases lining up with TRBD1. There are 16 residues in the CDR3. Germline CDR1 and CDR2: DFQATT and SNEGSKA (reference sequence). CDR3 sequence reads: CSARDYTQGAGGGYIF. The CDR3 region has the DNA TGCAGTGCTAGAGATTACACCCAGGGGGCAGGGGGAGGCTACATCTTC.

The V call is TRBV2, the J call TRBJ2-3; D ambiguous. Germline-derived CDR1 and CDR2 are SNHLY and FYNNEI. V was pared by 4 bases and J by 2 bases, with 10 bases between. The CDR3 is 14 residues long. In DNA, the CDR3 is TGTGCCAGCAGTGTTGGCCCCCACACAGATACGCAGTATTTT. This translates into CASSVGPHTDTQYF.

This clonotype was recorded only once. The V gene is TRBV7-6, the J gene TRBJ2-5; D tentatively reads TRBD1 or TRBD2 (5 bases each). The CDR3 runs to 15 residues. Germline CDR1 SGHVS, CDR2 FNYEAQ. V gave up 8 bases and J gave up 5 bases, with 21 bases separating them. The CDR3 is CASSDVNEGLETQYF. In DNA, the CDR3 is TGTGCCAGCTCAGACGTCAACGAGGGGTTGGAGACCCAGTACTTC.

This chain uses TRBV2 with TRBJ2-3; 7 positions agree with TRBD2. The CDR3 is 19 residues long. Germline CDR1 and CDR2: SNHLY and FYNNEI. V lost 3 bases and J lost 0; bases outside the gene matches: 15. CDR3 sequence: CASSDPLAGVRTSTDTQYF. Written as DNA, the CDR3 is TGTGCCAGCAGTGATCCTCTGGCGGGAGTTCGAACTAGCACAGATACGCAGTATTTT. The whole variable domain, remainder taken from reference TRBV2 and TRBJ2-3, is EPEVTQTPSHQVTQMGQEVILRCVPISNHLYFYWYRQILGQKVEFLVSFYNNEISEKSEIFDDQFSVERPDGSNFTLKIRSTKLEDSAMYFCASSDPLAGVRTSTDTQYFGPGTRLTVL.

The chain has TRBV20-1 and TRBJ2-3, with a possible D match to TRBD2 (7 bases). V dropped 6 bases and J dropped 3 bases, with 19 bases sitting between them. This CDR3 is built from 15 residues. In germline, CDR1 is DFQATT, CDR2 SNEGSKA (reference sequence). Here the CDR3 reads CSAVVPGGRTDTQYF. The CDR3 bases are TGCAGTGCAGTCGTGCCGGGGGGCAGGACAGATACGCAGTATTTT.

V and J are TRBV5-1 and TRBJ2-4; D remains unclear. The J call is uncertain, as TRBJ2-7 better fits the DNA end. Germline CDR1 and CDR2: SGHRS and YFSETQ. The CDR3 spans 16 residues. The CDR3 bases are TGCGCCAGCAGCTACGAACCCGGGTCCCTCTTGGGCGAGCAGTACTTC. It is translated as CASSYEPGSLLGEQYF.

This clonotype turned up a few times. V gene TRBV7-2 combines with J gene TRBJ2-7; D perhaps matches TRBD2 (5 bases). The V and J ends lost 7 bases and 4 bases respectively, with 17 bases between them. Per the germline V gene, CDR1 is SGHTA and CDR2 is FQGNSA. This CDR3 comprises 14 residues. The CDR3 sequence: CASTLGGPGYEQYF. DNA of the CDR3: TGTGCCAGCACCTTGGGCGGACCGGGGTACGAGCAGTACTTC.

V is TRBV27 and J is TRBJ2-1; 7 bases match TRBD2. The CDR3 loop spans 15 amino acids. The junction had 8 bases not matched to a gene; V was cut back by 6 bases and J by 3 bases. CDR1 and CDR2 (germline): MNHEY, SMNVEV (reference sequence). CDR3 nucleotide sequence: TGTGCCAGCAGCAGCTGGGGGGGGGACTACAATGAGCAGTTCTTC. Translation gives CASSSWGGDYNEQFF.

V and J are TRBV30 and TRBJ1-1, with D possibly matching TRBD1 (6 bases). V lost 3 bases and J 4 bases, leaving 21 bases between the germline ends. Germline-derived CDR1 and CDR2 are GTSNPN and SVGIG (reference sequence). The CDR3 is 16 residues long. The chain's CDR3 is CAWRTEQAGVATEAFF. The CDR3 region has the DNA TGTGCCTGGAGGACGGAGCAAGCAGGGGTCGCCACTGAAGCTTTCTTT.

This clonotype has a handful of counts. This chain links TRBV4-3 with TRBJ1-4; maybe TRBD1 (5 bases). The CDR3 is made up of 16 amino acids. In germline, CDR1 is LGHNA, CDR2 YSLEER. Trimming removed 0 bases from V and 4 bases from J, with 12 bases in between. For the CDR3, the DNA is TGCGCCAGCAGCCAAGATTGGGGGGTCTTTAATGAAAAACTGTTTTTT. It yields the protein CASSQDWGVFNEKLFF.

Comment on this clonotype: Its ends do not fully match the called genes, so a read error is possible. This chain connects TRBV29-1 to TRBJ2-5; 7 bases agree with TRBD1. Per the germline V gene, CDR1 is SQVTM and CDR2 is ANQGSEA. The CDR3 spans 19 residues. As DNA, the CDR3 is TGCAGCGCGCCCGTGCCCCCGGGAACGGACAGGCCTGACCAAGCGACCCAGTACTTC. This translates into CSAPVPPGTDRPDQATQYF.

The genes are TRBV7-9 and TRBJ2-7; 10 bases are a match to TRBD2. Germline V gene data show CDR1 as SEHNR and CDR2 as FQNEAQ (reference sequence). The CDR3 totals 17 residues. V gave up 5 bases and J gave up 2 bases; unmatched junction bases: 12. DNA of the CDR3: TGTGCCAGCAGCCAAAATTGGGCTAGCGGGAGTGCCTACGAGCAGTACTTC. As protein: CASSQNWASGSAYEQYF.

The chain is built from TRBV10-2 and TRBJ1-2; D unclear. Deletions cut 0 bases from V and 4 bases from J, with 12 bases between. The CDR3 consists of 15 residues. The germline V gene has CDR1 WSHSY and CDR2 SAAADI. The CDR3, as DNA: TGCGCCAGCAGTGAGTCCGGCCCCCGTTTCTATGGCTACACCTTC. Amino acids: CASSESGPRFYGYTF.

V and J are TRBV7-2 and TRBJ1-5; D may be TRBD1 (5 bases). Trimming cost V 3 bases and J 1 base, with 13 bases left between them. This CDR3 has 16 amino acids. Germline CDR1 is SGHTA and CDR2 is FQGNSA. The CDR3 nucleotides are TGTACCAGCAGCTTTGACAGTCCTCTCAGCAATCAGCCCCAGCATTTT. It encodes CTSSFDSPLSNQPQHF.

This clonotype was counted at least ten times. V and J are TRBV29-1 and TRBJ2-7; 7 positions agree with TRBD2. The CDR3 is 12 residues long. Unmatched junction bases numbered 4, after V lost 7 bases and J lost 1 base. Germline V gene data show CDR1 as SQVTM and CDR2 as ANQGSEA. CDR3 amino acids: CSAKLASYEQYF. The CDR3 nucleotides read TGCAGCGCCAAACTAGCGTCCTACGAGCAGTACTTC.

This clonotype appeared once. The chain is built from TRBV6-1 and TRBJ2-1, with TRBD2 identical over 7 bases. The germline gives CDR1 MNHNS, CDR2 SASEGT. The CDR3 spans 15 residues. V was clipped by 3 bases and J by 4 bases; unmatched bases: 6. DNA of the CDR3: TGTGCCAGCAGTGAGAGAGCTAGCGGTTACAATGAGCAGTTCTTC. It codes for CASSERASGYNEQFF.

CDR3 sequence (DNA): TGTGCCAGCAGTTTGATTAGCGGGAGTCTAGGGGAGCAGTTCTTC. Translated, it gives CASSLISGSLGEQFF. V gene TRBV12-3 or TRBV12-4 combines with J gene TRBJ2-1; 9 nucleotides match TRBD2. Trimming at V came to 3 bases and at J to 10 bases, leaving 10 bases not matched to a gene. The CDR3 length is 15 residues.

This chain links TRBV20-1 with TRBJ2-1; no reliable D call. Germline CDR1 is DFQATT and CDR2 is SNEGSKA (reference sequence). Trimming removed 5 bases at V and 0 bases at J, with 17 bases between. This CDR3 is built from 16 residues. The CDR3 is CSADPTESASYNEQFF. CDR3 nucleotides: TGCAGTGCTGACCCTACCGAAAGCGCCTCCTACAATGAGCAGTTCTTC.